The rows below give T cell receptor beta chains drawn from one sample of a study of control samples from healthy donors and cancer patients. The table came from immunoSEQ multiplex PCR; TCRdb's copy has only in-frame clones and leaves some out. The repertoire consists of under 95,000 clones, with 84% occurring once and the leading ten covering less than 15%. The sample was blood. The receptors originated from a man in his fifties in good health. Each CDR3 is given without its conserved first and last residue. Fields, in order: J gene, V gene, clone size, CDR3 length, CDR3 protein. Not every row has a clone size; where given, it reads once, few, many or a size class.

>TRBJ1-6|TRBV4-1|NA|13
ASSRVGHDFSPLH
>TRBJ1-2|TRBV29-1|NA|12
SVAWSGWKNGYT
>TRBJ1-3|TRBV28|NA|13
ASRRREASGNTIY
>TRBJ1-6|TRBV30|few|12
AWRKEGSNSPLH
>TRBJ2-3|TRBV30|NA|14
AWSYGQASSTDTQY
>TRBJ2-7|TRBV6-6|once|14
ASSKGLAASSYEQY
>TRBJ1-6|TRBV6-1|NA|10
ASSERGSPLH
>TRBJ1-1|TRBV7-9|NA|13
ASSRGQPLNTEAF
>TRBJ2-1|TRBV5-1|NA|11
ASSLESFNEQF
>TRBJ2-7|TRBV15|once|12
ATSRNTGAYEQY
>TRBJ1-2|TRBV28|NA|15
ASSLWWSGEKMYGYT
>TRBJ2-5|TRBV4-1|NA|13
ASSQQRTGEETQY
>TRBJ2-5|TRBV27|NA|17
ASSLFPADLYGFQETQY
>TRBJ2-3|TRBV5-1|NA|13
ASSSGTGSTDTQY